This is a list of T cell receptor beta chains from one sample in a study of blood T cell repertoires in COVID-19. Generated by immunoSEQ multiplex PCR, the TCRdb table keeps only in-frame clones and is missing some. The sample consists of around 67,000 clones, around 82% of them appearing once. The sequencing input was peripheral blood. The receptors here all came from a man aged 80 or over with active COVID-19. CDR3s include the opening cysteine and the closing phenylalanine or tryptophan. Fields, in order: CDR3 protein, CDR3 DNA, J gene, clone size, V gene, D gene. The D gene is left open where the match is weak. Where a row states a size, it is once, few, many or the class of an expanded clone; other rows omit it.

CASSTVTGAKNIQYF | TGTGCCAGTAGTACCGTGACAGGGGCCAAAAACATTCAGTACTTC | TRBJ2-4 | few | TRBV19 | TRBD1
CASSQTGVREETQYF | TGTGCCAGCAGCCAGACAGGCGTTCGAGAAGAGACCCAGTACTTC | TRBJ2-5 | NA | TRBV3-1/TRBV3-2 | NA
CASSEARSPVDTQYF | TGTGCCAGCAGTGAAGCGAGGTCCCCAGTGGATACGCAGTATTTT | TRBJ2-3 | NA | TRBV2 | NA
CASSPPRQGSDTQYF | TGTGCCAGCAGCCCCCCCAGACAGGGATCAGATACGCAGTATTTT | TRBJ2-3 | medium-sized | TRBV7-8 | TRBD1
CASSQFSSQARELFF | TGTGCCAGCAGCCAATTCTCCTCGCAGGCCCGGGAGCTGTTTTTT | TRBJ2-2 | NA | TRBV4-2 | NA
CASSFSVNTEAFF | TGTGCCAGCAGCTTTTCGGTGAACACTGAAGCTTTCTTT | TRBJ1-1 | once | TRBV13 | NA
CASSGWTSGDTYEQYF | TGCGCCAGCAGCGGTTGGACTAGCGGGGATACCTACGAGCAGTACTTC | TRBJ2-7 | NA | TRBV5-1 | TRBD2
CASSYSPGKGETQYF | TGTGCCAGCAGTTACTCCCCGGGAAAGGGAGAGACCCAGTACTTC | TRBJ2-5 | NA | TRBV6-5 | NA
CASRPGAGEQFF | TGTGCCAGCAGACCCGGAGCCGGTGAGCAGTTCTTC | TRBJ2-1 | NA | TRBV3-1/TRBV3-2 | NA
CASGPGSSAYEQYF | TGTGCTAGTGGCCCAGGGTCTAGCGCTTACGAGCAGTACTTC | TRBJ2-7 | NA | TRBV12-5 | NA
CASATGTGSYEQYF | TGTGCCAGCGCCACCGGGACAGGGTCCTACGAGCAGTACTTC | TRBJ2-7 | NA | TRBV7-2 | TRBD1
CASSPLGQGYGYTF | TGTGCCAGCAGCCCACTGGGACAGGGGTATGGCTACACCTTC | TRBJ1-2 | NA | TRBV7-2 | TRBD1
CASRDRVRNQPQHF | TGTGCCAGTAGGGACAGGGTTCGCAATCAGCCCCAGCATTTT | TRBJ1-5 | once | TRBV19 | TRBD1
CASSPSGASYNEQFF | TGTGCCAGCAGCCCTAGCGGGGCATCCTACAATGAGCAGTTCTTC | TRBJ2-1 | NA | TRBV7-6 | TRBD2
CASSQIPGGNQPQHF | TGTGCCAGCAGCCAAATCCCAGGCGGCAATCAGCCCCAGCATTTT | TRBJ1-5 | NA | TRBV3-1/TRBV3-2 | NA
CASSLGQLYGYTF | TGTGCCAGCAGTTTAGGACAGCTTTATGGCTACACCTTC | TRBJ1-2 | few | TRBV12-3/TRBV12-4 | NA
CASAGTGRWDQPQHF | TGTGCCAGCGCCGGGACAGGGAGGTGGGATCAGCCCCAGCATTTT | TRBJ1-5 | few | TRBV6-5 | TRBD1
CASSPEGPIRSYTF | TGTGCCAGCAGCCCGGAGGGTCCCATTAGGAGCTACACCTTC | TRBJ1-2 | NA | TRBV7-8 | NA
CASSYPGQGTDEQYF | TGTGCCAGCAGTTACCCCGGACAGGGAACCGACGAGCAGTACTTC | TRBJ2-7 | NA | TRBV6-2/TRBV6-3 | TRBD1
CASSWGLAGDTQYF | TGTGCCAGCAGTTGGGGACTAGCGGGAGATACGCAGTATTTT | TRBJ2-3 | NA | TRBV6-2/TRBV6-3 | TRBD2
CASSAIRYEQYF | TGTGCCAGCAGTGCCATACGGTACGAGCAGTACTTC | TRBJ2-7 | NA | TRBV12-3/TRBV12-4 | NA
CASSLESGRLF | TGTGCCAGCAGCTTAGAATCAGGGAGGCTTTTC | TRBJ1-2 | NA | TRBV7-2 | NA